This T cell receptor beta chain was identified during a study of cytomegalovirus exposure and HLA in healthy donors. V lost 1 base and J 7 bases, leaving 15 bases between the germline ends. The CDR3 is 15 residues long. CDR1 SGHDT and CDR2 YYEEEE come from the germline V gene. This clone has only one observation. Antigen unknown. It was with 60 Vbeta and 13 Jbeta primers that the PCR ran. Some clones are missing from TCRdb's copy, which holds only in-frame ones; the method was immunoSEQ multiplex PCR. This table has 150,000 to 200,000 clones, about 81% appearing once. Overall study results and limits: Sequencing likely caused a cluster of highly shared sequence variants. Several top significant clusters appeared, in a later analysis, to be linked to common viral pathogens. HLA allele associations emerged for about 16,000 TCR beta sequences in a later analysis, at 0.05 false discovery rate. TCR beta V- and J-gene trimming was later associated with a missense DCLRE1C variant.

This sequence was found in a girl aged 2 to 10 in good health and CMV-seropositive. The sequenced sample was PBMCs. This sequence joins TRBV5-6 and TRBJ1-3; D gene ambiguous. CDR3 amino acids: CASSLKLRRANTIYF. The DNA of the CDR3 is TGTGCCAGCAGCTTGAAATTACGTCGAGCGAACACCATATATTTT. Looking up the rest from reference TRBV5-6 and TRBJ1-3 gives the full variable domain: DAGVTQSPTHLIKTRGQQVTLRCSPKSGHDTVSWYQQALGQGPQFIFQYYEEEERQRGNFPDRFSGHQFPNYSSELNVNALLLGDSALYLCASSLKLRRANTIYFGEGSWLTVV.